Listed here is a single TCR beta chain. Membership in each cohort depended on participant-reported clinical history. Each recovered donor of Cohort 3 presented with two negative PCRs, clearance, or symptom resolution. The CDR3 contains 15 residues. The junction had 8 bases not matched to a gene; V was cut back by 4 bases and J by 8 bases. CDR1 and CDR2 from the germline V gene are SEHNR and FQNEAQ (reference sequence). These data come from a study of blood T cell repertoires in COVID-19. Study overall: T cells, B-cell-depleted T cells, or PBMCs supplied cDNA or gDNA.

Sequencing was performed with immunoSEQ multiplex PCR; in TCRdb, only in-frame clones are kept and a portion is missing. The sample records under 300,000 clones, about nine tenths being singletons. This rearrangement joins TRBV7-9 to TRBJ1-4; 9 nucleotides agree with TRBD1. Sample: PBMCs or T cells enriched from blood (not recorded which). The clonotype originates from a woman aged 40 to 55 who had recovered from COVID-19. The DNA of the CDR3 is TGTGCCAGCAGCTCGGGACAGGGAGGTGCCGAAAAACTGTTTTTT. Translated, it gives CASSSGQGGAEKLFF.